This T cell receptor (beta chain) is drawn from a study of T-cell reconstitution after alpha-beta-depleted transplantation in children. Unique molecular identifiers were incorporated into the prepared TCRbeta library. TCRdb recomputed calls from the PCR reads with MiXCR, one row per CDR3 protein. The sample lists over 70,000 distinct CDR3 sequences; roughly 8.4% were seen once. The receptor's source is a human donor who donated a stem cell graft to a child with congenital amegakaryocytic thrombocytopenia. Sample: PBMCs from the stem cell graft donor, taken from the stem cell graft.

The CDR3 loop is CASSPQGAGNEQYF. The CDR3 DNA is TGCGCCAGCAGCCCCCAGGGGGCCGGGAACGAGCAGTACTTC. V gene TRBV5-1 combines with J gene TRBJ2-7; 8 bases fit TRBD1. Germline loops: CDR1 SGHRS, CDR2 YFSETQ. V shed 4 bases, J shed 5 bases, and the junction held 8 bases outside the gene matches. This CDR3 is built from 14 residues.